Each of the 8 T cell receptor beta chains below was sequenced from the same sample in a study of OX40 agonist ivuxolimab in advanced cancers. Some clones are missing from TCRdb's copy, which holds only in-frame ones; the method was immunoSEQ multiplex PCR. The sample carries some 59,000 clones, 90% recorded once. This specimen consisted of CD4+ or CD8+ T cells sorted from blood, obtained in a trial of the OX40 agonist ivuxolimab. These receptors all stem from an adult with an advanced solid tumor such as melanoma, head and neck, liver or kidney cancer.

This chain joins TRBV16 and TRBJ1-1, with D maybe TRBD1 (5 bases). The CDR3 sequence is 17 residues long. The germline CDR1 and CDR2 sequences are KGHSY and FQNENV. V lost 0 bases, J lost 4 bases, and 18 bases lay in between. The DNA for the CDR3 is TGTGCCAGCAGCCAATCCTTAGGGCAGGGAGGGACCACTGAAGCTTTCTTT. Amino acid sequence: CASSQSLGQGGTTEAFF.

The gene calls are TRBV9 and TRBJ2-5, with D perhaps assigned TRBD1 or TRBD2 (6 bases each). This CDR3 region has 13 residues. Germline V CDR1 and CDR2: SGDLS, YYNGEE. V was shortened by 3 bases and J by 5 bases, with 11 bases between the two germline ends. The CDR3 loop is CASSAGAMETQYF. CDR3 nucleotides: TGTGCCAGCAGCGCGGGGGCGATGGAGACCCAGTACTTC.

V gene TRBV27 combines with J gene TRBJ1-2; weak D call: TRBD1 (5 bases). The CDR3 length is 15 residues. V shed 5 bases and J shed 1 base, with 14 bases lying between them. From germline, CDR1 is MNHEY and CDR2 SMNVEV (reference sequence). The CDR3 region is CASSRLGTFNYGYTF. CDR3 DNA: TGTGCCAGCAGTCGTCTCGGGACGTTTAACTATGGCTACACCTTC.

This chain links TRBV6-5 with TRBJ1-4; D ambiguous. V was cut by 10 bases and J by 0 bases, with 9 bases left in between. Germline assignment: CDR1 MNHEY and CDR2 SVGAGI. The length of the CDR3 is 13 residues. This CDR3 is CATETTTNEKLFF. CDR3 in DNA: TGTGCCACCGAGACGACAACTAATGAAAAACTGTTTTTT.

V usage is TRBV30 and J usage is TRBJ2-7; D remains ambiguous. Germline assignment: CDR1 GTSNPN and CDR2 SVGIG (reference sequence). V was trimmed by 3 bases and J by 2 bases, leaving 11 bases between them. This CDR3 is built from 13 residues. The DNA for the CDR3 is TGTGCCTGGAGAGTCCCAGGCACCTACGAGCAGTACTTC. This codes for CAWRVPGTYEQYF.

This sequence joins TRBV19 and TRBJ2-1; 8 nucleotides line up with TRBD1. V was clipped by 6 bases and J by 5 bases; unmatched bases: 15. This CDR3 comprises 17 residues. Germline V gene data show CDR1 as LNHDA and CDR2 as SQIVND (reference sequence). CDR3 coding DNA: TGTGCCAGTAGCCAGGCATCCACTGGACAGGGTCACAATGAGCAGTTCTTC. It specifies CASSQASTGQGHNEQFF.

This clone was detected once. The rearrangement uses TRBV5-1 and TRBJ2-3, with 11 bases matching TRBD2. This CDR3 spans 14 amino acids. V was pared by 6 bases and J by 5 bases, with 5 bases of the junction left unmatched. Germline V gives CDR1 SGHRS, CDR2 YFSETQ. The CDR3, as DNA: TGCGCCAGCAAGACTAGCGGGGCGGTAGATACGCAGTATTTT. Amino acid sequence: CASKTSGAVDTQYF.

The chain employs TRBV7-9 and TRBJ1-6; tentatively, D is TRBD1 (5 bases). Germline lookup yields CDR1 SEHNR and CDR2 FQNEAQ (reference sequence). V lost 5 bases to trimming and J lost 3 bases, with 8 bases between them. The CDR3 has 14 residues. The CDR3 nucleotides are TGTGCCAGCAGCGCGGACATCTATAATTCACCCCTCCACTTT. Its protein product is CASSADIYNSPLHF.